The 17 T cell receptor beta chains below come from one sample, sequenced in a study of PD-1 blockade in classical Hodgkin lymphoma. The data were produced by immunoSEQ multiplex PCR, yet TCRdb's version contains in-frame clones alone and is incomplete. The sample has under 80,000 clones, around 90% seen once. Time point in this sample: cycle 4 day 1 (C4D1), after less than 7 weeks of nivolumab. Relapse was seen in all patients after autologous stem cell transplantation, and brentuximab vedotin exposure was variable. Sequencing was performed on peripheral blood mononuclear cells (PBMCs), taken before the fourth cycle of nivolumab. The receptors shown here come from a human donor with classical Hodgkin lymphoma.

CDR3: CAWSAGQSFETEAFF. The CDR3 DNA is TGTGCCTGGAGTGCCGGACAGTCCTTTGAGACTGAAGCTTTCTTT. The V call is TRBV30, the J call TRBJ1-1; D perhaps matches TRBD1 (6 bases). This CDR3 has 15 residues. Trimming pared 1 base from V and 5 bases from J, leaving 17 bases between. Germline assignment: CDR1 GTSNPN and CDR2 SVGIG (reference sequence).

V usage is TRBV5-1 and J usage is TRBJ2-5; D is perhaps TRBD2 (6 bases). The end of the DNA aligns better with TRBJ2-7, so the J call may be wrong. Germline CDR1 and CDR2: SGHRS and YFSETQ. The CDR3 contains 13 residues. The CDR3: CASSWEAAYEQYF. The CDR3 region has the DNA TGCGCCAGCAGCTGGGAGGCGGCCTACGAGCAGTACTTC.

The rearrangement joins TRBV11-3 to TRBJ1-3; no reliable D call. Germline assignment: CDR1 SGHNT and CDR2 YENEEA. V dropped 3 bases and J dropped 1 base, with 10 bases sitting between them. CDR3 length: 15 amino acids. The DNA of the CDR3 is TGTGCCAGCAGCTTGGAGCCAGGATCTGGAAACACCATATATTTT. Translated, it gives CASSLEPGSGNTIYF.

The J gene is TRBJ2-5, the V gene TRBV7-8; D remains ambiguous. V was clipped by 4 bases and J by 1 base, with 19 bases between them. Germline CDR1 reads SGHVS; CDR2 reads FQNEAQ. The CDR3 contains 17 residues. CDR3 coding DNA: TGTGCCAGCAGCTCGTCTGGCACTCTCTGGGGCCAAGAGACCCAGTACTTC. It specifies CASSSSGTLWGQETQYF.

This chain links TRBV5-1 with TRBJ2-1; 14 nucleotides match TRBD2. The CDR3 has 16 residues. The V gene end was trimmed by 4 bases and the J gene end by 3 bases; junction bases not matched to a gene: 3. CDR1 and CDR2 (germline): SGHRS, YFSETQ. The CDR3 protein is CASSRTSGGNYNEQFF. The CDR3, as DNA: TGCGCCAGCAGCCGGACTAGCGGGGGGAACTACAATGAGCAGTTCTTC.

The rearrangement links TRBV7-9 to TRBJ1-1; D unresolved. The CDR3 loop spans 13 amino acids. Per the germline V gene, CDR1 is SEHNR and CDR2 is FQNEAQ (reference sequence). V dropped 5 bases and J dropped 4 bases, with 11 bases sitting between them. CDR3 loop: CASSPPPGTEAFF. CDR3 coding DNA: TGTGCCAGCAGCCCACCCCCGGGCACTGAAGCTTTCTTT. The full variable domain, in which reference TRBV7-9 and TRBJ1-1 provide the parts outside the CDR3, is DTGVSQNPRHKITKRGQNVTFRCDPISEHNRLYWYRQTLGQGPEFLTYFQNEAQLEKSRLLSDRFSAERPKGSFSTLEIQRTEQGDSAMYLCASSPPPGTEAFFGQGTRLTVV.

The chain recombines TRBV27 with TRBJ1-1; D is possibly TRBD1 (6 bases). This CDR3 comprises 13 residues. V lost 3 bases and J 4 bases, leaving 9 bases between the germline ends. CDR1 and CDR2 from the germline V gene are MNHEY and SMNVEV (reference sequence). CDR3 sequence: CASSLSGVTEAFF. The CDR3, as DNA: TGTGCCAGCAGTTTGTCAGGGGTCACTGAAGCTTTCTTT.

This chain links TRBV4-1 with TRBJ1-5; TRBD1 agrees at 10 bases. V dropped 3 bases and J dropped 2; count of bases not matched to a gene: 1. Looked up from germline, CDR1 is MGHRA and CDR2 is YSYEKL. The CDR3 totals 15 residues. CDR3 loop: CASSQGTGGNQPQHF. CDR3 sequence (DNA): TGCGCCAGCAGCCAGGGGACAGGGGGCAATCAGCCCCAGCATTTT.

The chain combines TRBV9 with TRBJ1-5, with a possible D match to TRBD1 (6 bases). V shed 3 bases and J shed 3 bases, with 10 bases lying between them. Germline CDR1 and CDR2: SGDLS and YYNGEE. The CDR3 runs 14 residues. The CDR3 protein is CASSAGTNNQPQHF. CDR3 in DNA: TGTGCCAGCAGCGCCGGGACAAACAATCAGCCCCAGCATTTT.

This chain links TRBV5-1 with TRBJ1-3; 7 nucleotides match TRBD1. J was trimmed by 4 bases and V by 0 bases; bases with no gene match: 1. The CDR3 is 14 residues long. The germline gives CDR1 SGHRS, CDR2 YFSETQ. The DNA of the CDR3 is TGCGCCAGCAGCTTGGAGGGACAGGGAAACACCATATATTTT. Translation: CASSLEGQGNTIYF.

V and J are TRBV5-1 and TRBJ1-1; 7 bases line up with TRBD1. Germline CDR1 is SGHRS and CDR2 is YFSETQ. The CDR3 is 13 residues long. V shed 0 bases, J shed 10 bases, and the junction held 6 bases outside the gene matches. CDR3 amino acids: CASSLVGGEGAFF. The CDR3 coding sequence is TGCGCCAGCAGCTTGGTAGGGGGCGAGGGAGCTTTCTTT.

The chain couples TRBV10-3 to TRBJ1-4; perhaps TRBD1 as D (5 bases). Trimming stripped 0 bases from V and 8 bases from J, with 19 bases between. CDR1 ENHRY and CDR2 SYGVKD come from the germline V gene. The CDR3 runs to 17 residues. In DNA, the CDR3 is TGTGCCATCAGTGAGTCGCGGCCCAGACAGTCGGGGGAAAAACTGTTTTTT. Amino acids: CAISESRPRQSGEKLFF.

The V gene is TRBV28, the J gene TRBJ2-3; tentatively, D is TRBD1 (6 bases). V dropped 6 bases and J dropped 0 bases, with 22 bases sitting between them. Germline CDR1 reads MDHEN; CDR2 reads SYDVKM. The CDR3 is 18 residues long. The CDR3 is CASSPPRDRYSSTDTQYF. The CDR3, as DNA: TGTGCCAGCAGCCCACCCCGAGACAGGTACTCTAGCACAGATACGCAGTATTTT. Drawing the rest from reference TRBV28 and TRBJ2-3, the complete variable domain is DVKVTQSSRYLVKRTGEKVFLECVQDMDHENMFWYRQDPGLGLRLIYFSYDVKMKEKGDIPEGYSVSREKKERFSLILESASTNQTSMYLCASSPPRDRYSSTDTQYFGPGTRLTVL.

V usage is TRBV11-2 and J usage is TRBJ1-5, with D hard to call. Germline V gene lookup returns CDR1 SGHAT and CDR2 FQNNGV. V gave up 0 bases and J gave up 2 bases, with 5 bases separating them. The CDR3 covers 14 residues. The CDR3 DNA sequence: TGTGCCAGCAGCTTAGAGGTCGGCAATCAGCCCCAGCATTTT. It translates to CASSLEVGNQPQHF.

The gene calls are TRBV5-1 and TRBJ2-7, with 8 bases identical to TRBD1. The trim removed 4 bases at V and 5 bases at J, leaving 5 bases unmatched. The CDR3 spans 13 residues. Germline V CDR1 and CDR2: SGHRS, YFSETQ. The CDR3 coding sequence is TGCGCCAGCAGCCCTCAGGGGGCAAACGAGCAGTACTTC. Translating gives CASSPQGANEQYF.

This chain joins TRBV9 and TRBJ2-3; possibly TRBD1 or TRBD2 for D (6 bases each). Germline CDR1 and CDR2: SGDLS and YYNGEE. The length of the CDR3 is 15 residues. V was shortened by 1 base and J by 5 bases, with 14 bases between the two germline ends. This CDR3 is CASSVRGTGGDTQYF. The CDR3 DNA is TGTGCCAGCAGCGTAAGGGGGACCGGGGGAGATACGCAGTATTTT.

The chain employs TRBV5-1 and TRBJ2-5; unclear D gene. The CDR3 loop spans 15 amino acids. Trimming removed 2 bases at V and 1 base at J, with 12 bases between. Per germline, CDR1 SGHRS and CDR2 YFSETQ. Here the CDR3 reads CASSLGSPGQETQYF. In nucleotides, the CDR3 is TGCGCCAGCAGCTTAGGAAGCCCGGGCCAAGAGACCCAGTACTTC. The variable domain in full, completed from reference TRBV5-1 and TRBJ2-5, reads KAGVTQTPRYLIKTRGQQVTLSCSPISGHRSVSWYQQTPGQGLQFLFEYFSETQRNKGNFPGRFSGRQFSNSRSEMNVSTLELGDSALYLCASSLGSPGQETQYFGPGTRLLVL.